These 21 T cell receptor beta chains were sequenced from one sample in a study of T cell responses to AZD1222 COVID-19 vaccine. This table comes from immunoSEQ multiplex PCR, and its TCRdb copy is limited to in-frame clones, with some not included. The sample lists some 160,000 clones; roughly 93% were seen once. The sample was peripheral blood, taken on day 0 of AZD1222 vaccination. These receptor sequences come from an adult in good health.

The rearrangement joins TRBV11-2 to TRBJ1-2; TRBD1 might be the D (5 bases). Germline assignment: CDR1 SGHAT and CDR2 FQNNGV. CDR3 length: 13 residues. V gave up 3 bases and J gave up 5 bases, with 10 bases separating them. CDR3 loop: CASSLRGLYGYTF. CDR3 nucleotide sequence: TGTGCCAGCAGCTTGCGGGGCCTTTATGGCTACACCTTC.

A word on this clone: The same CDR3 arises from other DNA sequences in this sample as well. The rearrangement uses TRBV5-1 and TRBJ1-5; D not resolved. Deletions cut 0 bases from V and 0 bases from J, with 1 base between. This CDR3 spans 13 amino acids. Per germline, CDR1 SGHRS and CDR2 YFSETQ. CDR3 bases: TGCGCCAGCAGCTTGGATAGCAATCAGCCCCAGCATTTT. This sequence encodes CASSLDSNQPQHF.

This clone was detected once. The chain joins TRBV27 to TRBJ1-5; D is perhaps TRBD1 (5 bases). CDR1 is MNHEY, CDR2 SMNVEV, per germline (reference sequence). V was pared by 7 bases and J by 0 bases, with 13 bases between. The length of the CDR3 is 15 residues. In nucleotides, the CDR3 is TGTGCCAGCAAACAGGAGGCGGCTAGCAATCAGCCCCAGCATTTT. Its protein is CASKQEAASNQPQHF.

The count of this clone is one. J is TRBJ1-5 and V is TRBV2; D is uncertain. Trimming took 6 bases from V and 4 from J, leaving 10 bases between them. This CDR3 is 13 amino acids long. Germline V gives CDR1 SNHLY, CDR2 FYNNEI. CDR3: CASSATGNQPQHF. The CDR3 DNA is TGTGCCAGCAGCGCGACCGGGAATCAGCCCCAGCATTTT.

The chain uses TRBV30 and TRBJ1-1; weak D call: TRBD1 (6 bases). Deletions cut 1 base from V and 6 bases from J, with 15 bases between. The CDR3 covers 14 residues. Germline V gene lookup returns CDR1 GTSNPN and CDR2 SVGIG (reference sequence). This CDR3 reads CAWSEPGDFSEAFF. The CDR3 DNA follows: TGTGCCTGGAGTGAGCCAGGGGACTTTTCTGAAGCTTTCTTT. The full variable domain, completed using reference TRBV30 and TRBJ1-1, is SQTIHQWPATLVQPVGSPLSLECTVEGTSNPNLYWYRQAAGRGLQLLFYSVGIGQISSEVPQNLSASRPQDRQFILSSKKLLLSDSGFYLCAWSEPGDFSEAFFGQGTRLTVV.

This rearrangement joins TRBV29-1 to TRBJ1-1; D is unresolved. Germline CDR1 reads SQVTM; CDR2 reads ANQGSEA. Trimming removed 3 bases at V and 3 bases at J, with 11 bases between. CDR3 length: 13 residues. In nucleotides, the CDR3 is TGCAGCGTTGAGGGAAGCGGACACACTGAAGCTTTCTTT. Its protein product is CSVEGSGHTEAFF.

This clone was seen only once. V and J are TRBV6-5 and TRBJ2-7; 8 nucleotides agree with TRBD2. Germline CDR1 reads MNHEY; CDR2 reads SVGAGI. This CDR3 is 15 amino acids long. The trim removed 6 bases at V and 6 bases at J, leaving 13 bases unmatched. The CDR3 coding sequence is TGTGCCAGCAGCCCGGGCGGGGGGCGAAGGGGCGAGCAGTACTTC. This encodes CASSPGGGRRGEQYF.

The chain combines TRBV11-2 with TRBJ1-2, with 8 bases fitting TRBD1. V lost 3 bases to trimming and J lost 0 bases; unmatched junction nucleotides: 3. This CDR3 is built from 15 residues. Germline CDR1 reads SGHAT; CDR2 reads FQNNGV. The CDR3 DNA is TGTGCCAGCAGCTTTACAGGGGGAGCTAACTATGGCTACACCTTC. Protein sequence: CASSFTGGANYGYTF.

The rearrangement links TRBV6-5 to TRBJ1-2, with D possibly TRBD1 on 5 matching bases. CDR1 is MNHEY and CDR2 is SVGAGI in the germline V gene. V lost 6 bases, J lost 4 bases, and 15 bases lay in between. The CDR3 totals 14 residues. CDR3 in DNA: TGTGCCAGCAGGTTCACCCGGGGCGGCTATGGCTACACCTTC. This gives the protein CASRFTRGGYGYTF.

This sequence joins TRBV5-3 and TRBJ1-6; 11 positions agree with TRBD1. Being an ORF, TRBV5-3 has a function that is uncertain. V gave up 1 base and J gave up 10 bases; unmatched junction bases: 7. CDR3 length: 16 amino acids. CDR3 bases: TGTGCCAGAAGCTTGCAACCGGGACAGGGGGGATCACCCCTCCACTTT. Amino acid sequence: CARSLQPGQGGSPLHF.

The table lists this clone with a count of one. DNA for the CDR3: TGTGCCAGCTACAACTCCTACGAGCAGTACTTC. Protein: CASYNSYEQYF. This sequence joins TRBV6-6 and TRBJ2-7; D gene unclear. CDR3 size: 11 residues. Germline V gene data show CDR1 as MNHNY and CDR2 as SVGAGI (reference sequence). V gave up 8 bases and J gave up 0 bases, with 5 bases separating them.

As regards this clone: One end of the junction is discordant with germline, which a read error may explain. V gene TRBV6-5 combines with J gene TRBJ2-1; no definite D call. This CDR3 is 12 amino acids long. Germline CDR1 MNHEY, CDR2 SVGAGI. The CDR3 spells CASSPSGYNNLF. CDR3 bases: TGTGCCAGCAGTCCCTCGGGCTACAATAATCTCTTC.

CDR3 sequence: CATKGPSNQPQHF. Written as DNA, the CDR3 is TGTGCCACCAAGGGTCCGAGCAATCAGCCCCAGCATTTT. The chain links TRBV2 to TRBJ1-5, with unresolved D. Germline-derived CDR1 and CDR2 are SNHLY and FYNNEI. CDR3 size: 13 residues. Trimming removed 10 bases at V and 1 base at J, with 11 bases between.

The CDR3 nucleotides are TGTGCCAGCACCGAGGGGGGACAGGGGGCGTTCATTCAGTACTTC. Protein sequence: CASTEGGQGAFIQYF. This chain uses TRBV2 with TRBJ2-4; 12 nucleotides match TRBD1. The CDR3 totals 15 residues. Trimming at V came to 7 bases and at J to 9 bases, leaving 10 bases not matched to a gene. Looked up from germline, CDR1 is SNHLY and CDR2 is FYNNEI.

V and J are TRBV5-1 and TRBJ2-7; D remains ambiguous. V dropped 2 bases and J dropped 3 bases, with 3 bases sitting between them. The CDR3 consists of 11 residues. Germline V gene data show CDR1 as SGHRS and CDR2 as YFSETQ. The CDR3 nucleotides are TGCGCCAGCAGCTTACACTACGAGCAGTACTTC. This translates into CASSLHYEQYF.

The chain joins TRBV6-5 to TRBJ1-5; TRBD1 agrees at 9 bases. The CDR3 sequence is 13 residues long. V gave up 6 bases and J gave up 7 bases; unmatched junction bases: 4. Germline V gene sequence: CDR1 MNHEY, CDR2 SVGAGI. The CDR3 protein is CASSDRGYQPQHF. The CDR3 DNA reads TGTGCCAGCAGCGACAGGGGGTACCAGCCCCAGCATTTT.

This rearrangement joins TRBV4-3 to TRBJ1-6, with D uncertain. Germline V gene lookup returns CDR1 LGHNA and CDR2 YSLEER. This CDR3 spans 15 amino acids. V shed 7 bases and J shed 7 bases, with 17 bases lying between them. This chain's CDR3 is CASTLAGPGNSPLHF. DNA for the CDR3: TGCGCCAGCACCTTAGCCGGACCCGGGAATTCACCCCTCCACTTT.

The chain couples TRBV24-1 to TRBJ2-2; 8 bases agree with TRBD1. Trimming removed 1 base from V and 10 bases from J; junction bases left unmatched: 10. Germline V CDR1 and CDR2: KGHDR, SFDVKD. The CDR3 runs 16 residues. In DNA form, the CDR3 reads TGTGCCACCAGTGATTTCCGACAGGGGAGTTCCCCGGAGCTGTTTTTT. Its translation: CATSDFRQGSSPELFF.

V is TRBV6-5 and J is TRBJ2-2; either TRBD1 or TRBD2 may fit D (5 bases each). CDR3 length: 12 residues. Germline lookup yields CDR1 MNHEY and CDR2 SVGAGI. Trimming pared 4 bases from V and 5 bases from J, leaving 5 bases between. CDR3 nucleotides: TGTGCCAGCAGTTGGGGGACCGGGGAGCTGTTTTTT. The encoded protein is CASSWGTGELFF.

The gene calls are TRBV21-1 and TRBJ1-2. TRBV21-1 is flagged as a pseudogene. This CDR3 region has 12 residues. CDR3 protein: CASSKGNYGYTF. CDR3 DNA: TGTGCCAGCAGCAAAGGCAACTATGGCTACACCTTC.

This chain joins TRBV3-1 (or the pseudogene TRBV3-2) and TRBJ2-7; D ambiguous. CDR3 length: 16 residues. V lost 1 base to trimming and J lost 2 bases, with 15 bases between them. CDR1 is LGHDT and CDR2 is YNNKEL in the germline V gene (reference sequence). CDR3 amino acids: CASSQASDDQTYEQYF. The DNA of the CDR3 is TGTGCCAGCAGCCAAGCCAGCGACGACCAAACCTACGAGCAGTACTTC.